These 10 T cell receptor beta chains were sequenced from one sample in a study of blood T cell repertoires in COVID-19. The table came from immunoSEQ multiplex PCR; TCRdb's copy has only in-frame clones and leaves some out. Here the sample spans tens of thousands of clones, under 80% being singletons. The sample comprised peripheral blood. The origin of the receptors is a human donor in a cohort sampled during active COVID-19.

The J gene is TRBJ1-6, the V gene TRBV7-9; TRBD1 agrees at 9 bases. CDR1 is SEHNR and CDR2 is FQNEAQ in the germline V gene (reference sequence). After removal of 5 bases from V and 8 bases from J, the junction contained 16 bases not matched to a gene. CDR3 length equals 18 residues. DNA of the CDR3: TGTGCCAGCAGCGACAGGGACGGAACAGGGGGCGCATATTCACCCCTCCACTTT. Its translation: CASSDRDGTGGAYSPLHF.

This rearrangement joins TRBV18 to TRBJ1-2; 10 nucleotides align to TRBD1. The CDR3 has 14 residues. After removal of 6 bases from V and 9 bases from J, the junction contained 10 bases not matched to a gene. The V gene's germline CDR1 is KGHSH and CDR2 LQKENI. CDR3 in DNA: TGTGCCAGCTCGCTGGGGACAGGGGCGTCGAGCTACACCTTC. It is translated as CASSLGTGASSYTF.

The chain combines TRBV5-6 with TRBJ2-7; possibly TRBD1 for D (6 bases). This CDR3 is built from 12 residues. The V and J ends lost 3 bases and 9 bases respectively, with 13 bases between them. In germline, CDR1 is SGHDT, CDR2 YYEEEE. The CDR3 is CASSWGRGVQYF. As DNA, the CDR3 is TGTGCCAGCAGCTGGGGCAGGGGAGTGCAGTACTTC.

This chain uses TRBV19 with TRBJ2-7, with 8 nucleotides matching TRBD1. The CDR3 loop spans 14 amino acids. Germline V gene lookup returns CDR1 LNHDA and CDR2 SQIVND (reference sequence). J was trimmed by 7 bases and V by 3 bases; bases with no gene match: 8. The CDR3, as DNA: TGTGCCAGTAGTATTCAGGGGGCGAGTGGGGAGCAGTACTTC. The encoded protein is CASSIQGASGEQYF.

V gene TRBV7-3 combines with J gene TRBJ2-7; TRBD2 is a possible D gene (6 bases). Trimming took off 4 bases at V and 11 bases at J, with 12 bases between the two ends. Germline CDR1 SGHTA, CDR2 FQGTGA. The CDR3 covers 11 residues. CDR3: CASSSERREYF. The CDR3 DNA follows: TGTGCCAGCAGCTCGGAGCGGAGGGAGTACTTC.

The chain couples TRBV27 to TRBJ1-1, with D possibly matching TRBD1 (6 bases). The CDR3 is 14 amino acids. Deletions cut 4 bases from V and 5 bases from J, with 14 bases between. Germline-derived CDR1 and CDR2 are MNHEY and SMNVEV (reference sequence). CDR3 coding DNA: TGTGCCAGCAGTTCCCCAGGGGCGAGAACTGAAGCTTTCTTT. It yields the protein CASSSPGARTEAFF.

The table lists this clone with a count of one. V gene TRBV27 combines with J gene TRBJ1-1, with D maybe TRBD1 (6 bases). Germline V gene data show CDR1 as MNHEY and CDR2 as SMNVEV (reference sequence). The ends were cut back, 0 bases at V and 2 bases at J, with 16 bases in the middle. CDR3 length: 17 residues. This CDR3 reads CASSLSIGRGRNTEAFF. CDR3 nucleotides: TGTGCCAGCAGTTTATCGATAGGCAGGGGACGTAACACTGAAGCTTTCTTT.

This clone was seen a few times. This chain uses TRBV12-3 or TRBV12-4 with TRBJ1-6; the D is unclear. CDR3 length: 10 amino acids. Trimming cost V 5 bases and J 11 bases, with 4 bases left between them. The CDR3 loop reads CASSGPPLHF. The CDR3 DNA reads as TGTGCCAGCAGTGGGCCACCCCTCCACTTT.

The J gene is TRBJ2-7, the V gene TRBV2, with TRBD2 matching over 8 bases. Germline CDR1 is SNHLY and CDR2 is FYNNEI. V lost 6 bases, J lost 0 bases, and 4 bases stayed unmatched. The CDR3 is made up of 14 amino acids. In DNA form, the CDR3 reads TGTGCCAGCAGGATAGCGGGATACTCCTACGAGCAGTACTTC. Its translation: CASRIAGYSYEQYF.

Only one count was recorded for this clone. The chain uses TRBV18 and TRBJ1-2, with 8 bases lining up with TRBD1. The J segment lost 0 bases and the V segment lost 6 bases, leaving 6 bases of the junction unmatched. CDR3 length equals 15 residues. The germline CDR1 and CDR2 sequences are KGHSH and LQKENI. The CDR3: CASSPGQAANYGYTF. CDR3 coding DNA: TGTGCCAGCTCCCCGGGACAGGCTGCTAACTATGGCTACACCTTC.